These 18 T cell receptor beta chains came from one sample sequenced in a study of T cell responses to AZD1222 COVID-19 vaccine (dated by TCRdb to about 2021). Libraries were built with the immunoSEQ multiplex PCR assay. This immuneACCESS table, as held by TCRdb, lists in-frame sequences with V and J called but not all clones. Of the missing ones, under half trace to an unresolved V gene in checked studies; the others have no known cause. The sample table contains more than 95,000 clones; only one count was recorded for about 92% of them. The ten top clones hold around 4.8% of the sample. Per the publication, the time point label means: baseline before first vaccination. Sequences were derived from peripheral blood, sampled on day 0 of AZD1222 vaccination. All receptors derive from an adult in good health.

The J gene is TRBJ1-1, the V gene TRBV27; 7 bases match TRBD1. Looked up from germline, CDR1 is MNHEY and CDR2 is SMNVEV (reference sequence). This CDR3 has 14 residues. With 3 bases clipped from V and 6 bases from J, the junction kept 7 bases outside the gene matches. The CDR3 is CASSFTGVVAEAFF. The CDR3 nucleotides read TGTGCCAGCAGTTTTACAGGGGTAGTCGCTGAAGCTTTCTTT.

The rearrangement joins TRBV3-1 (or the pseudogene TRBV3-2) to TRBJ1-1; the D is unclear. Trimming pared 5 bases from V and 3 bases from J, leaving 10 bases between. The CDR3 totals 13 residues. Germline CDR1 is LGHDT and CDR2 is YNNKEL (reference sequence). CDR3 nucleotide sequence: TGTGCCAGCAGCGCCCCGGGTCACACTGAAGCTTTCTTT. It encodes CASSAPGHTEAFF.

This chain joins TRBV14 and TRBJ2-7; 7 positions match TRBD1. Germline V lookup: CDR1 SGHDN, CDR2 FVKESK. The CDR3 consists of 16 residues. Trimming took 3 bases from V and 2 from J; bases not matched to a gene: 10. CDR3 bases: TGTGCCAGCAGCCAGGTCCTGACAGGGAATGCCTACGAGCAGTACTTC. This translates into CASSQVLTGNAYEQYF.

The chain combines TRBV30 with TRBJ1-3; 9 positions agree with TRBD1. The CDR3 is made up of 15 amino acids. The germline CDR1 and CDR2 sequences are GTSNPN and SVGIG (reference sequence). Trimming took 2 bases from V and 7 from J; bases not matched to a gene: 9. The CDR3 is CAWSIRDRVWNTIYF. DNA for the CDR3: TGTGCCTGGAGTATTCGGGACAGGGTTTGGAACACCATATATTTT.

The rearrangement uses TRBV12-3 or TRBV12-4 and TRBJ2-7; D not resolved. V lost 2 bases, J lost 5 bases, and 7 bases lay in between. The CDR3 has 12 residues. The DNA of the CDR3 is TGTGCCAGCAGTTTAACGACCGACGAGCAGTACTTC. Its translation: CASSLTTDEQYF.

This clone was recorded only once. The DNA for the CDR3 is TGTGCCAGCAGTTACTCGCCAGGGGAATACTATGGCTACACCTTC. This codes for CASSYSPGEYYGYTF. The chain is built from TRBV6-5 and TRBJ1-2; a weak D match, TRBD1 (6 bases). The germline V and J ends were trimmed by 0 bases and 3 bases, with 11 bases remaining between them. In germline, CDR1 is MNHEY, CDR2 SVGAGI. The CDR3 sequence is 15 residues long.

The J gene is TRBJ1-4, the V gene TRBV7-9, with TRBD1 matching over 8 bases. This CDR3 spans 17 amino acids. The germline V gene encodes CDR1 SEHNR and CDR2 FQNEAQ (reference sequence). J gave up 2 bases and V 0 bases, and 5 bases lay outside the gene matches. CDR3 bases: TGTGCCAGCAGCTTAGCGGGACAGGAGCTCACTAATGAAAAACTGTTTTTT. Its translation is CASSLAGQELTNEKLFF.

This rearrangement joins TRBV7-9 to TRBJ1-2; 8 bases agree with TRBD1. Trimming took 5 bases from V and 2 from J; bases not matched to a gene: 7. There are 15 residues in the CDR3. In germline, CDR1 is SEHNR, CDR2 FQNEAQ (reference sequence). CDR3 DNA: TGTGCCAGCAGCCCCCCGACAGGGGAAAACTATGGCTACACCTTC. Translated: CASSPPTGENYGYTF.

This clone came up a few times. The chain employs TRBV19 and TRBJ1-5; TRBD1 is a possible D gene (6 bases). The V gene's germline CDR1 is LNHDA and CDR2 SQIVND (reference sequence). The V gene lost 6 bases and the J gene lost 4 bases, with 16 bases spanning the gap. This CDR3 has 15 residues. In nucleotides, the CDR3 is TGTGCCAGTAGGCTTCAGTGGGGGGCAAATCAGCCCCAGCATTTT. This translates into CASRLQWGANQPQHF.

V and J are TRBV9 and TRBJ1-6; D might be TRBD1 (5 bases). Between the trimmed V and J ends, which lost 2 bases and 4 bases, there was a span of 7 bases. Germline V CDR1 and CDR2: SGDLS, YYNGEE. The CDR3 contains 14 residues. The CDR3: CASSVTVYNSPLHF. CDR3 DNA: TGTGCCAGCAGCGTGACAGTGTATAATTCACCCCTCCACTTT.

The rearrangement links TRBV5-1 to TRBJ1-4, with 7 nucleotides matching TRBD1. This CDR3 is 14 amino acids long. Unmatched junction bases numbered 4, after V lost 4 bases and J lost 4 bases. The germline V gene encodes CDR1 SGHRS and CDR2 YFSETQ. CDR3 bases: TGCGCCAGCAGCATGCAGGGGGGTAATGAAAAACTGTTTTTT. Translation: CASSMQGGNEKLFF.

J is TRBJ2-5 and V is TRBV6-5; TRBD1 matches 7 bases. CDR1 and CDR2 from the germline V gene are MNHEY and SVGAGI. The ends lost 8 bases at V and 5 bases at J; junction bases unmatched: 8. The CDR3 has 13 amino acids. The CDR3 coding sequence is TGTGCCAGCCTCACAGGGGCACGGGAGACCCAGTACTTC. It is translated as CASLTGARETQYF.

CDR3 DNA: TGTGCCAGCAGCTTGGTGGGGGCAGGATACAAAAACATTCAGTACTTC. Encoded protein: CASSLVGAGYKNIQYF. The chain combines TRBV5-4 with TRBJ2-4; possibly TRBD1 for D (6 bases). The CDR3 runs 16 residues. Germline CDR1 reads SGHNT; CDR2 reads YYREEE (reference sequence). Trimming cost V 0 bases and J 3 bases, with 13 bases left between them.

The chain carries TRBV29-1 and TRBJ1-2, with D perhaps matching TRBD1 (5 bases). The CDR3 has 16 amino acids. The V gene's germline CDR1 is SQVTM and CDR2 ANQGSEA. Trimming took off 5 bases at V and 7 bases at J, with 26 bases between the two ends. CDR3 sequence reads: CSVPPGTGEYLGGYTF. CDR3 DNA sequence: TGCAGCGTTCCCCCGGGTACAGGAGAGTATTTGGGTGGCTACACCTTC.

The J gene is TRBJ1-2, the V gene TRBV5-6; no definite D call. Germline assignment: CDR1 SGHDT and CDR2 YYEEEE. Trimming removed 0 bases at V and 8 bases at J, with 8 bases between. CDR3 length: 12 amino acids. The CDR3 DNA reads TGTGCCAGCAGCTTGGGGACTAGGGGCTACACCTTC. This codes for CASSLGTRGYTF. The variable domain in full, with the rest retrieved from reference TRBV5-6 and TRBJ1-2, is DAGVTQSPTHLIKTRGQQVTLRCSPKSGHDTVSWYQQALGQGPQFIFQYYEEEERQRGNFPDRFSGHQFPNYSSELNVNALLLGDSALYLCASSLGTRGYTFGSGTRLTVV.

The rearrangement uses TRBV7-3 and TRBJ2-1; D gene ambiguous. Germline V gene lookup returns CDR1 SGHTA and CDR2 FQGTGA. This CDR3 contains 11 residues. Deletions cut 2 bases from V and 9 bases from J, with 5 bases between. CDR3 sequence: CASSLGREQFF. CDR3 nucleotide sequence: TGTGCCAGCAGCTTAGGTCGTGAGCAGTTCTTC.

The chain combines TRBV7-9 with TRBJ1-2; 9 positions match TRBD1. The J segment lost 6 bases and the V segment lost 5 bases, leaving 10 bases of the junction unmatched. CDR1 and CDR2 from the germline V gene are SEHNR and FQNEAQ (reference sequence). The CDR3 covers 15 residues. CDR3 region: CASSGPGQGEDGYTF. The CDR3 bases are TGTGCCAGCAGCGGACCGGGACAGGGTGAGGATGGCTACACCTTC.

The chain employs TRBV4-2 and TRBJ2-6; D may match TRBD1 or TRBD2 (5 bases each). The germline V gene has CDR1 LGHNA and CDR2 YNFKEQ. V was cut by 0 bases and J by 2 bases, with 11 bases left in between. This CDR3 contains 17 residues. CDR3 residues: CASSQDPMGAGANVLTF. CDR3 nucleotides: TGTGCCAGCAGCCAAGATCCTATGGGGGCTGGGGCCAACGTCCTGACTTTC.